The TCR beta chain described here comes from a study of early T cells in non-severe SARS-CoV-2 infection. At the level of the study: It was bulk RNA from unsorted whole blood that was sequenced, and the chains were unpaired. Broader study findings: Comparison of clonotypes with VDJdb favored anti-spike CD8 responses while missing private and CD4 specificities.

This clonotype has at least ten counts. Its target is unknown. CDR1 and CDR2 (germline): MNHNY, SVGAGI (reference sequence). The CDR3 sequence is 15 residues long. Deletions cut 5 bases from V and 5 bases from J, with 15 bases between. In the library, individual cDNA molecules carried attached unique molecular identifiers. In TCRdb, the 5' RACE reads were re-called with MiXCR into one record per CDR3 protein. Among roughly 48,000 distinct CDR3 sequences listed, 5.6% were seen once. This sequence was found in an adult who was a healthcare worker with PCR-confirmed SARS-CoV-2 infection or an uninfected control (not recorded which). J is TRBJ2-2 and V is TRBV6-6, with D tentatively TRBD1 (5 bases). Sequenced input: whole blood. The CDR3 sequence: CASSVPGRGTGELFF. CDR3 coding DNA: TGTGCCAGCAGTGTTCCAGGGCGCGGAACCGGGGAGCTGTTTTTT.